The 5 T cell receptor beta chains presented below share a single source sample, sequenced in a study of cytomegalovirus exposure and HLA in healthy donors. Use of 60 Vbeta and 13 Jbeta primers characterized the PCR. Generated by immunoSEQ multiplex PCR, the TCRdb table keeps only in-frame clones and is missing some. The data show roughly 100,000 clones, with approximately 71% seen just once and 9.6% held by the top ten. Material for sequencing was PBMCs. The receptors here all came from a male donor in good health and CMV-seropositive.

This clone appeared a few times. The chain joins TRBV19 to TRBJ1-2; 10 positions match TRBD1. V shed 5 bases and J 4 bases; nucleotides not matched to a gene: 10. The CDR3 is 16 residues long. Germline-derived CDR1 and CDR2 are LNHDA and SQIVND (reference sequence). CDR3 sequence reads: CASSFLTGQGTYGYTF. CDR3 sequence (DNA): TGTGCCAGTAGTTTCCTCACGGGACAGGGGACCTATGGCTACACCTTC. Using reference TRBV19 and TRBJ1-2 for the parts outside the CDR3, the full variable domain is DGGITQSPKYLFRKEGQNVTLSCEQNLNHDAMYWYRQDPGQGLRLIYYSQIVNDFQKGDIAEGYSVSREKKESFPLTVTSAQKNPTAFYLCASSFLTGQGTYGYTFGSGTRLTVV.

The CDR3 DNA is TGTGCCACCAGCCCCCGAGGGCCGAAAACTGGAAACACCATATATTTT. Amino acid sequence: CATSPRGPKTGNTIYF. The rearrangement uses TRBV15 and TRBJ1-3; no clear D gene. Germline V gene data show CDR1 as LNHNV and CDR2 as YYDKDF (reference sequence). CDR3 length: 16 residues. Trimming took 5 bases from V and 2 from J, leaving 16 bases between them.

Only a few counts were recorded for this clone. One junction end disagrees with the germline gene, perhaps due to a read error. This sample includes further DNA sequences coding for the same CDR3. The chain uses TRBV5-4 and TRBJ2-7, with 7 positions matching TRBD2. Germline CDR1 reads SGHNT; CDR2 reads YYREEE (reference sequence). This CDR3 is built from 16 residues. CDR3 in amino acids: CASSQEFDSGNYEQYF. The CDR3, as DNA: TGCGCCAGCAGCCAAGAGTTCGACAGCGGGAACTACGAGCAGTACTTC.

The chain couples TRBV7-3 to TRBJ2-1; 8 bases match TRBD2. The V segment lost 2 bases and the J segment 5 bases; nucleotides outside the gene matches: 5. There are 15 residues in the CDR3. Germline V gene sequence: CDR1 SGHTA, CDR2 FQGTGA. The CDR3 loop is CASSLDGTRNNEQFF. CDR3 bases: TGTGCCAGCAGCTTAGATGGGACTAGAAACAATGAGCAGTTCTTC.

The V gene is TRBV5-1, the J gene TRBJ1-1; a weak D match, TRBD1 (5 bases). The V end was cut by 5 bases, the J end by 1 base, with 12 bases between. This CDR3 region has 14 residues. Germline V gene data show CDR1 as SGHRS and CDR2 as YFSETQ. CDR3 in amino acids: CASSVWGGNTEAFF. The CDR3 nucleotides are TGCGCCAGCAGTGTATGGGGGGGGAACACTGAAGCTTTCTTT.